These 23 T cell receptor beta chains were sequenced from one sample in a study of blood T cell repertoires in COVID-19. Sequencing was performed with immunoSEQ multiplex PCR; in TCRdb, only in-frame clones are kept and a portion is missing. The table shows 210,000 or so clones, with approximately 80% occurring only once. Material: PBMCs or T cells enriched from blood (not recorded which). These receptors came from a woman aged 45-65 years with acute COVID-19.

This rearrangement joins TRBV19 to TRBJ1-3; D gene uncertain. Germline lookup yields CDR1 LNHDA and CDR2 SQIVND (reference sequence). The V end was cut by 0 bases, the J end by 0 bases, with 12 bases between. The CDR3 loop spans 17 amino acids. The CDR3 sequence is CASSIEAAFYSGNTIYF. For the CDR3, the DNA is TGTGCCAGTAGTATAGAGGCGGCGTTTTACTCTGGAAACACCATATATTTT.

The chain recombines TRBV7-2 with TRBJ2-3, with 7 bases that match TRBD2. Germline lookup yields CDR1 SGHTA and CDR2 FQGNSA. This CDR3 region has 16 residues. Trimming took 0 bases from V and 3 from J; bases not matched to a gene: 6. The DNA of the CDR3 is TGTGCCAGCAGCTTAGCGCGGCGAGCGGGGACAGATACGCAGTATTTT. Translating gives CASSLARRAGTDTQYF.

The chain carries TRBV7-2 and TRBJ2-7; possibly TRBD1 for D (5 bases). The V end was cut by 5 bases, the J end by 4 bases, with 9 bases between. Germline CDR1 SGHTA, CDR2 FQGNSA. The CDR3 contains 12 residues. The CDR3 coding sequence is TGTGCCAGCAGCCAGGGTTATTACGAGCAGTACTTC. Protein product: CASSQGYYEQYF. The full variable domain, with the rest looked up from reference TRBV7-2 and TRBJ2-7, is GAGVSQSPSNKVTEKGKDVELRCDPISGHTALYWYRQSLGQGLEFLIYFQGNSAPDKSGLPSDRFSAERTGGSVSTLTIQRTQQEDSAVYLCASSQGYYEQYFGPGTRLTVT.

J is TRBJ2-2 and V is TRBV5-1; 13 bases match TRBD2. Trimming took 0 bases from V and 5 from J; bases not matched to a gene: 4. Looked up from germline, CDR1 is SGHRS and CDR2 is YFSETQ. The CDR3 is 17 amino acids. DNA for the CDR3: TGCGCCAGCAGCTTGGGTGGACTAGCGGGAGCGACCGGGGAGCTGTTTTTT. Translating gives CASSLGGLAGATGELFF. Drawing the rest from reference TRBV5-1 and TRBJ2-2, the complete variable domain is KAGVTQTPRYLIKTRGQQVTLSCSPISGHRSVSWYQQTPGQGLQFLFEYFSETQRNKGNFPGRFSGRQFSNSRSEMNVSTLELGDSALYLCASSLGGLAGATGELFFGEGSRLTVL.

The genes are TRBV11-2 and TRBJ2-1, with D unclear. The CDR3 sequence is 13 residues long. V lost 1 base and J 6 bases, leaving 7 bases between the germline ends. Germline CDR1 is SGHAT and CDR2 is FQNNGV. The CDR3 bases are TGTGCCAGCAGCTTAGGCGGCCCCAATGAGCAGTTCTTC. Translated: CASSLGGPNEQFF.

The rearrangement joins TRBV4-2 to TRBJ1-2; 8 nucleotides align to TRBD1. V was pared by 0 bases and J by 7 bases, with 7 bases of the junction left unmatched. The CDR3 is 15 residues long. CDR1 is LGHNA, CDR2 YNFKEQ, per germline. The CDR3 is CASSQEQGQGGGYTF. CDR3 nucleotide sequence: TGTGCCAGCAGCCAAGAGCAAGGACAGGGAGGTGGCTACACCTTC.

The chain uses TRBV20-1 and TRBJ2-7; D may be TRBD1 (6 bases). The CDR3 is made up of 15 amino acids. Per the germline V gene, CDR1 is DFQATT and CDR2 is SNEGSKA (reference sequence). V was pared by 3 bases and J by 5 bases, with 20 bases between. The CDR3 DNA reads TGCAGTGCTAGTTCGAGTGGGGCAGGGGAAAACGAGCAGTACTTC. It translates to CSASSSGAGENEQYF.

V usage is TRBV7-2 and J usage is TRBJ2-2; 10 nucleotides line up with TRBD2. Germline assignment: CDR1 SGHTA and CDR2 FQGNSA. This CDR3 spans 16 amino acids. V trimming: 3 bases; J trimming: 6 bases; junction bases outside the gene matches: 7. CDR3 sequence: CASSFPSGGVAGELFF. CDR3 nucleotides: TGTGCCAGCAGCTTTCCAAGCGGGGGGGTGGCCGGGGAGCTGTTTTTT.

The chain couples TRBV30 to TRBJ1-6, with D possibly matching TRBD1 (5 bases). CDR3 length: 14 residues. Germline V gene data show CDR1 as GTSNPN and CDR2 as SVGIG (reference sequence). Trimming removed 3 bases from V and 10 bases from J, with 16 bases in between. The CDR3 DNA follows: TGTGCCTGGAGACAGCAGGGTGCTCAGTCACCCCTCCACTTT. It encodes CAWRQQGAQSPLHF.

This clone was observed a handful of times. This chain joins TRBV7-6 and TRBJ2-1; the match to TRBD2 covers 11 bases. Germline loops: CDR1 SGHVS, CDR2 FNYEAQ. The CDR3 contains 16 residues. V gave up 5 bases and J gave up 5 bases; unmatched junction bases: 8. Here the CDR3 DNA reads TGTGCCAGCAGCCCCCATAGCGGGAGGGGAGACAATGAGCAGTTCTTC. It yields the protein CASSPHSGRGDNEQFF.

This chain uses TRBV5-1 with TRBJ2-7; 7 positions match TRBD1. Germline loops: CDR1 SGHRS, CDR2 YFSETQ. Trimming at V came to 3 bases and at J to 2 bases, leaving 8 bases not matched to a gene. CDR3 length equals 15 residues. The CDR3 DNA is TGCGCCAGCAGCTCAGCCGGGACAGTTCCCTACGAGCAGTACTTC. Translating it yields CASSSAGTVPYEQYF.

The chain has TRBV11-3 and TRBJ2-7, with 7 bases identical to TRBD1. Germline lookup yields CDR1 SGHNT and CDR2 YENEEA. This CDR3 comprises 15 residues. The V segment lost 9 bases and the J segment 2 bases; nucleotides outside the gene matches: 13. The CDR3 reads CARATLRGGAYEQYF. The CDR3 DNA follows: TGTGCCAGAGCCACACTGAGAGGGGGCGCCTACGAGCAGTACTTC.

V gene TRBV12-3 or TRBV12-4 combines with J gene TRBJ2-5; D not resolved. This CDR3 comprises 12 residues. Trimming took 5 bases from V and 5 from J, leaving 9 bases between them. As DNA, the CDR3 is TGTGCCAGCAGTCGTGGCACGGAGACCCAGTACTTC. Its translation: CASSRGTETQYF.

CDR3 protein: CASSQSKQVAYNEQFF. CDR3 in DNA: TGTGCCAGCAGCCAATCGAAACAGGTTGCCTACAATGAGCAGTTCTTC. V usage is TRBV16 and J usage is TRBJ2-1, with D perhaps matching TRBD1 (5 bases). The CDR3 is 16 residues long. V was shortened by 0 bases and J by 2 bases, with 11 bases between the two germline ends. Germline-derived CDR1 and CDR2 are KGHSY and FQNENV.

The chain carries TRBV6-5 and TRBJ2-3; no reliable D call. The V and J ends lost 0 bases and 6 bases respectively, with 16 bases between them. Looked up from germline, CDR1 is MNHEY and CDR2 is SVGAGI. This CDR3 region has 16 residues. Here the CDR3 DNA reads TGTGCCAGCAGTTACTCGGGCTCGCTTCCCTCGGATACGCAGTATTTT. The encoded protein is CASSYSGSLPSDTQYF.

The CDR3 DNA follows: TGTGCCAGCAGCCACGGAGACCGTAATGAAAAACTGTTTTTT. Its protein is CASSHGDRNEKLFF. V usage is TRBV3-1 (or the pseudogene TRBV3-2) and J usage is TRBJ1-4; D not resolved. Germline CDR1 reads LGHDT; CDR2 reads YNNKEL (reference sequence). Between the trimmed V and J ends, which lost 3 bases and 4 bases, there was a span of 9 bases. This CDR3 spans 14 amino acids.

The rearrangement uses TRBV9 and TRBJ2-1; 10 bases fit TRBD2. This CDR3 is 15 amino acids long. The germline V gene encodes CDR1 SGDLS and CDR2 YYNGEE. With 2 bases clipped from V and 7 bases from J, the junction kept 6 bases outside the gene matches. Here the CDR3 reads CASSVPGTSENEQFF. For the CDR3, the DNA is TGTGCCAGCAGCGTCCCGGGGACTAGCGAGAATGAGCAGTTCTTC. The variable domain in full, completed from reference TRBV9 and TRBJ2-1, reads DSGVTQTPKHLITATGQRVTLRCSPRSGDLSVYWYQQSLDQGLQFLIQYYNGEERAKGNILERFSAQQFPDLHSELNLSSLELGDSALYFCASSVPGTSENEQFFGPGTRLTVL.

This sequence joins TRBV19 and TRBJ1-5, with 12 nucleotides matching TRBD1. Germline loops: CDR1 LNHDA, CDR2 SQIVND (reference sequence). V shed 6 bases, J shed 7 bases, and the junction held 4 bases outside the gene matches. The CDR3 is made up of 14 amino acids. The CDR3 DNA reads TGTGCCAGTAGGGGACAGGGGGCAATCCAGCCCCAGCATTTT. Amino acid sequence: CASRGQGAIQPQHF.

The chain couples TRBV7-9 to TRBJ1-4; TRBD1 aligns across 9 bases. The CDR3 has 15 residues. The germline gives CDR1 SEHNR, CDR2 FQNEAQ (reference sequence). Trimming at V came to 5 bases and at J to 7 bases, leaving 8 bases not matched to a gene. The CDR3 region has the DNA TGTGCCAGCAGCCCCGACAGGGGGAGGAGTGAAAAACTGTTTTTT. Amino acids: CASSPDRGRSEKLFF. The complete variable domain, with remaining parts taken from reference TRBV7-9 and TRBJ1-4, reads DTGVSQNPRHKITKRGQNVTFRCDPISEHNRLYWYRQTLGQGPEFLTYFQNEAQLEKSRLLSDRFSAERPKGSFSTLEIQRTEQGDSAMYLCASSPDRGRSEKLFFGSGTQLSVL.

This chain links TRBV12-3 or TRBV12-4 with TRBJ1-1, with D possibly TRBD1 on 6 matching bases. This CDR3 spans 13 amino acids. V dropped 6 bases and J dropped 1 base, with 9 bases sitting between them. The CDR3 sequence is CASRTTGNTEAFF. The CDR3 DNA follows: TGTGCCAGCAGAACGACAGGGAACACTGAAGCTTTCTTT.

This clone was counted only a few times. The chain carries TRBV19 and TRBJ2-1; tentatively, D is TRBD2 (6 bases). Trimming pared 7 bases from V and 0 bases from J, leaving 13 bases between. The CDR3 covers 15 residues. The germline V gene encodes CDR1 LNHDA and CDR2 SQIVND (reference sequence). In DNA, the CDR3 is TGTGCCAGTAAAAGGGACTTTAGCTCCTACAATGAGCAGTTCTTC. Its protein is CASKRDFSSYNEQFF.

This chain links TRBV29-1 with TRBJ2-7, with D tentatively TRBD1 (6 bases). In germline, CDR1 is SQVTM, CDR2 ANQGSEA. The CDR3 covers 13 residues. CDR3 nucleotides: TGCAGTGGACTGGGGACATCGTCCTACGAGCAGTACTTC. Protein sequence: CSGLGTSSYEQYF.

This clone appeared a single time. This chain joins TRBV7-2 and TRBJ1-6; TRBD1 might be the D (5 bases). The germline V gene encodes CDR1 SGHTA and CDR2 FQGNSA. This CDR3 is built from 13 residues. Trimming removed 6 bases at V and 12 bases at J, with 15 bases between. CDR3 sequence reads: CASSPSVGQPLHF. CDR3 bases: TGTGCCAGCAGTCCGTCCGTCGGACAACCCCTCCACTTT.